The 16 T cell receptor beta chains given below trace back to one sample, sequenced in a study of OX40 agonist ivuxolimab in advanced cancers. Clones were read by immunoSEQ multiplex PCR, and TCRdb kept only the in-frame ones, dropping some. The sample includes 35,000 to 45,000 clones, over 80% of them seen just once. The sample was CD4+ or CD8+ T cells sorted from blood, taken in a trial of the OX40 agonist ivuxolimab. These receptors were collected from an adult with an advanced solid tumor such as melanoma, head and neck, liver or kidney cancer.

The chain links TRBV4-1 to TRBJ2-5, with D possibly being TRBD1 (6 bases). CDR3 length: 15 amino acids. V was shortened by 3 bases and J by 4 bases, with 15 bases between the two germline ends. CDR1 and CDR2 (germline): MGHRA, YSYEKL. The CDR3 loop is CASSQPKQGRETQYF. The CDR3, as DNA: TGCGCCAGCAGCCAGCCAAAACAGGGCAGAGAGACCCAGTACTTC.

The gene calls are TRBV11-2 and TRBJ2-7; 8 positions agree with TRBD1. Germline V gene sequence: CDR1 SGHAT, CDR2 FQNNGV. Trimming took 4 bases from V and 3 from J; bases not matched to a gene: 8. CDR3 size: 15 residues. The DNA of the CDR3 is TGTGCCAGCAGCTCATACAGGGGGAGTAACTACGAGCAGTACTTC. This encodes CASSSYRGSNYEQYF.

The chain links TRBV21-1 to TRBJ2-7; TRBD1, the D gene given by the table, was not confirmed from the DNA. TRBV21-1 constitutes a pseudogene. The CDR3 has 16 residues. DNA of the CDR3: TGTGCCAGCAGCGACCGGGACAGGGGCCTCGCGGACGAGCAGTACTTC. Protein: CASSDRDRGLADEQYF.

This clone was counted a single time. The chain combines TRBV9 with TRBJ2-7; weak D call: TRBD2 (7 bases). The V gene's germline CDR1 is SGDLS and CDR2 YYNGEE. With 4 bases removed from V and 1 base from J, the gap between germline ends came to 18 bases. This CDR3 region has 16 residues. Here the CDR3 DNA reads TGTGCCAGCAGCCCAGGGGCGGGGGCCCCTTCCTACGAGCAGTACTTC. Amino acids: CASSPGAGAPSYEQYF.

This clone was seen only a few times. The chain couples TRBV5-1 to TRBJ1-3; D is uncertain. Trimming pared 0 bases from V and 3 bases from J, leaving 10 bases between. The CDR3 sequence is 15 residues long. Germline CDR1 reads SGHRS; CDR2 reads YFSETQ. This CDR3 is CASSLAGQNGNTIYF. DNA for the CDR3: TGCGCCAGCAGCTTGGCCGGTCAGAATGGAAACACCATATATTTT. The variable domain in full, with the rest retrieved from reference TRBV5-1 and TRBJ1-3, is KAGVTQTPRYLIKTRGQQVTLSCSPISGHRSVSWYQQTPGQGLQFLFEYFSETQRNKGNFPGRFSGRQFSNSRSEMNVSTLELGDSALYLCASSLAGQNGNTIYFGEGSWLTVV.

J is TRBJ2-1 and V is TRBV6-4, with 7 bases aligning to TRBD1. J gave up 9 bases and V 3 bases, and 14 bases lay outside the gene matches. CDR3 length: 16 residues. Germline CDR1 reads MRHNA; CDR2 reads SNTAGT. The CDR3 coding sequence is TGTGCCAGCAGTGATCCTCCGGGACAGCCTTACTCTGAGCAGTTCTTC. It yields the protein CASSDPPGQPYSEQFF.

This sequence joins TRBV7-9 and TRBJ2-1; TRBD1 agrees at 7 bases. V lost 4 bases to trimming and J lost 0 bases; unmatched junction nucleotides: 6. Germline CDR1 reads SEHNR; CDR2 reads FQNEAQ (reference sequence). CDR3 length: 16 amino acids. CDR3 in amino acids: CASSSETGLSYNEQFF. CDR3 bases: TGTGCCAGCAGCTCGGAGACAGGGCTCTCCTACAATGAGCAGTTCTTC.

The chain employs TRBV10-3 and TRBJ2-2; D may correspond to TRBD1 or TRBD2 (5 bases each). Trimming left V 6 bases short and J 1 base short, with 12 bases between. Germline V gene data show CDR1 as ENHRY and CDR2 as SYGVKD. The CDR3 is made up of 15 amino acids. CDR3: CAIRTGAGNTGELFF. CDR3 in DNA: TGTGCCATCAGAACTGGGGCGGGGAACACCGGGGAGCTGTTTTTT.

This sequence joins TRBV2 and TRBJ2-3, with D hard to call. This CDR3 contains 11 residues. Trimming removed 9 bases at V and 6 bases at J, with 10 bases between. CDR1 is SNHLY, CDR2 FYNNEI, per germline. CDR3 in amino acids: CASSMGDTQYF. The DNA for the CDR3 is TGTGCCAGTAGTATGGGGGATACGCAGTATTTT.

This clone was detected once. V usage is TRBV6-5 and J usage is TRBJ2-7; perhaps TRBD2 as D (7 bases). V was shortened by 2 bases and J by 2 bases, with 13 bases between the two germline ends. This CDR3 comprises 15 residues. In germline, CDR1 is MNHEY, CDR2 SVGAGI. The CDR3 sequence is CASSYGGGYTYEQYF. CDR3 coding DNA: TGTGCCAGCAGTTACGGCGGGGGCTACACCTACGAGCAGTACTTC.

The J gene is TRBJ2-5, the V gene TRBV10-2; no definite D call. This CDR3 region has 15 residues. Germline CDR1 WSHSY, CDR2 SAAADI. Trimming removed 0 bases at V and 1 base at J, with 9 bases between. In nucleotides, the CDR3 is TGCGCCAGCAGTGAGTCAGGAGTCTCCCAAGAGACCCAGTACTTC. It codes for CASSESGVSQETQYF.

The chain combines TRBV7-9 with TRBJ2-2; 8 bases line up with TRBD1. This CDR3 is built from 15 residues. The ends lost 4 bases at V and 7 bases at J; junction bases unmatched: 8. CDR1 is SEHNR and CDR2 is FQNEAQ in the germline V gene (reference sequence). The CDR3 DNA sequence: TGTGCCAGCAGCTCGTCAGGGGGCGTCGGCGGGGAGCTGTTTTTT. Protein product: CASSSSGGVGGELFF.

Notes on this clone: One end of the junction varies from germline; a read error may be responsible. V and J are TRBV7-7 and TRBJ1-4; perhaps TRBD1 as D (6 bases). The CDR3 spans 13 residues. CDR1 is SSHAT and CDR2 is FNYEAQ in the germline V gene (reference sequence). In nucleotides, the CDR3 is TGTGCTAGCAGCCGTAGACAGGAGGAAAAACTGTTTTTT. As protein: CASSRRQEEKLFF.

The rearrangement uses TRBV13 and TRBJ2-3; the match to TRBD2 covers 15 bases. Germline-derived CDR1 and CDR2 are PRHDT and FYEKMQ (reference sequence). The J segment lost 2 bases and the V segment lost 4 bases, leaving 10 bases of the junction unmatched. The CDR3 runs 19 residues. This CDR3 reads CASSSQQGLAGGLTDTQYF. For the CDR3, the DNA is TGTGCCAGCAGCTCCCAACAAGGACTAGCGGGGGGGCTCACAGATACGCAGTATTTT.

This chain connects TRBV11-2 to TRBJ2-5; 8 bases are a match to TRBD1. Trimming at V came to 0 bases and at J to 1 base, leaving 13 bases not matched to a gene. Germline CDR1 and CDR2: SGHAT and FQNNGV. The CDR3 is made up of 19 amino acids. The CDR3 sequence is CASSLDGQGVGWGQETQYF. The CDR3 nucleotides are TGTGCCAGCAGCTTAGATGGACAGGGTGTCGGCTGGGGCCAAGAGACCCAGTACTTC. Full variable domain (rest looked up from reference TRBV11-2 and TRBJ2-5): EAGVAQSPRYKIIEKRQSVAFWCNPISGHATLYWYQQILGQGPKLLIQFQNNGVVDDSQLPKDRFSAERLKGVDSTLKIQPAKLEDSAVYLCASSLDGQGVGWGQETQYFGPGTRLLVL.

The V call is TRBV19, the J call TRBJ2-3; TRBD2 agrees at 8 bases. The J segment lost 4 bases and the V segment lost 7 bases, leaving 7 bases of the junction unmatched. This CDR3 has 14 residues. Germline CDR1 is LNHDA and CDR2 is SQIVND (reference sequence). This chain's CDR3 is CASNGGGPPDTQYF. The CDR3 region has the DNA TGTGCCAGTAACGGGGGGGGGCCCCCAGATACGCAGTATTTT.